Below are 19 T cell receptor beta chains sequenced from a single sample in a study of cytomegalovirus exposure and HLA in healthy donors. Produced via immunoSEQ multiplex PCR; TCRdb's table is partial and in-frame only. Among approximately 60,000 clones listed, roughly 90% were seen once. Input material: PBMCs. These receptors were taken from a man younger than 30 in good health and CMV-seronegative.

This clone has just one count. The chain employs TRBV6-5 and TRBJ1-1; tentative D call: TRBD1 (5 bases). Between the trimmed V and J ends, which lost 0 bases and 1 base, there was a span of 9 bases. From germline, CDR1 is MNHEY and CDR2 SVGAGI. This CDR3 region has 15 residues. The CDR3: CASSYSWQGNTEAFF. Written as DNA, the CDR3 is TGTGCCAGCAGTTACTCGTGGCAGGGGAACACTGAAGCTTTCTTT.

The chain links TRBV28 to TRBJ2-3; D may be TRBD2 (5 bases). Germline V gives CDR1 MDHEN, CDR2 SYDVKM. This CDR3 spans 14 amino acids. The germline V and J ends were trimmed by 7 bases and 5 bases, with 16 bases remaining between them. The CDR3 reads CASIAMFGGDTQYF. In DNA, the CDR3 is TGTGCCAGCATAGCCATGTTCGGAGGAGATACGCAGTATTTT.

This chain joins TRBV6-6 and TRBJ1-2; unclear D gene. Germline assignment: CDR1 MNHNY and CDR2 SVGAGI (reference sequence). The CDR3 contains 11 residues. Trimming left V 7 bases short and J 7 bases short, with 10 bases between. The CDR3 nucleotides read TGTGCCAGCAAGAACGCCGGTGGCTACACCTTC. It specifies CASKNAGGYTF.

This clone appeared a single time. The chain employs TRBV5-1 and TRBJ1-2; TRBD1 is a possible D gene (5 bases). This CDR3 is 15 amino acids long. The V and J ends lost 0 bases and 1 base respectively, with 10 bases between them. The germline gives CDR1 SGHRS, CDR2 YFSETQ. CDR3 bases: TGCGCCAGCAGCTTGGTCGGGACTGATAACTATGGCTACACCTTC. It codes for CASSLVGTDNYGYTF.

The gene calls are TRBV2 and TRBJ2-1; 9 bases fit TRBD1. Germline trimming cut 5 bases from V and 1 base from J; bases unmatched to any gene: 9. The germline gives CDR1 SNHLY, CDR2 FYNNEI. The CDR3 is made up of 17 amino acids. As DNA, the CDR3 is TGTGCCAGCAGTTGGGGGACGGGGACAGGGTCCTACAATGAGCAGTTCTTC. This gives the protein CASSWGTGTGSYNEQFF.

The chain employs TRBV7-3 and TRBJ2-3; D is possibly TRBD2 (6 bases). The V gene's germline CDR1 is SGHTA and CDR2 FQGTGA. This CDR3 is built from 16 residues. The germline V and J ends were trimmed by 5 bases and 0 bases, with 15 bases remaining between them. The chain's CDR3 is CASSPGTAPSTDTQYF. The CDR3 nucleotides are TGTGCCAGCAGCCCGGGGACTGCCCCTAGCACAGATACGCAGTATTTT.

CDR3: CASSLAQGSGANVLTF. The CDR3 DNA is TGCGCCAGCAGCTTGGCCCAGGGGTCTGGGGCCAACGTCCTGACTTTC. The rearrangement joins TRBV5-1 to TRBJ2-6; D possibly corresponds to TRBD1 (6 bases). Per germline, CDR1 SGHRS and CDR2 YFSETQ. The V end was cut by 0 bases, the J end by 1 base, with 8 bases between. CDR3 length: 16 amino acids.

V usage is TRBV4-2 and J usage is TRBJ2-7, with D maybe TRBD2 (6 bases). The CDR3 consists of 17 residues. Germline CDR1 is LGHNA and CDR2 is YNFKEQ. V was trimmed by 0 bases and J by 4 bases, leaving 19 bases between them. This chain's CDR3 is CASSQDDRTGEWYEQYF. For the CDR3, the DNA is TGTGCCAGCAGCCAAGATGATAGGACGGGAGAATGGTACGAGCAGTACTTC.

This rearrangement joins TRBV7-2 to TRBJ2-2; D is possibly TRBD2 (6 bases). The V gene lost 0 bases and the J gene lost 6 bases, with 11 bases spanning the gap. Looked up from germline, CDR1 is SGHTA and CDR2 is FQGNSA. The CDR3 loop spans 15 amino acids. CDR3 sequence: CASSLAGSLAGELFF. The DNA for the CDR3 is TGTGCCAGCAGCTTAGCCGGGAGTCTCGCCGGGGAGCTGTTTTTT. Full variable domain (rest looked up from reference TRBV7-2 and TRBJ2-2): GAGVSQSPSNKVTEKGKDVELRCDPISGHTALYWYRQSLGQGLEFLIYFQGNSAPDKSGLPSDRFSAERTGGSVSTLTIQRTQQEDSAVYLCASSLAGSLAGELFFGEGSRLTVL.

This CDR3 reads CASSGEPSGIDEQFF. In DNA form, the CDR3 reads TGTGCCAGCAGTGGAGAGCCTAGCGGGATTGATGAGCAGTTCTTC. The chain recombines TRBV6-4 with TRBJ2-1, with 9 bases identical to TRBD2. Germline V lookup: CDR1 MRHNA, CDR2 SNTAGT. The trim removed 4 bases at V and 8 bases at J, leaving 9 bases unmatched. The CDR3 is 15 amino acids.

This clone is a singleton in its sample. This rearrangement joins TRBV18 to TRBJ2-6, with a tentative D call TRBD1 (5 bases). Looked up from germline, CDR1 is KGHSH and CDR2 is LQKENI. Trimming left V 1 base short and J 2 bases short, with 18 bases between. CDR3 length: 19 amino acids. The CDR3 coding sequence is TGTGCCAGCTCACCACGGAAAGGGGTGTCCTCTCCTGGGGCCAACGTCCTGACTTTC. The encoded protein is CASSPRKGVSSPGANVLTF.

The chain carries TRBV6-1 and TRBJ2-1, with D possibly TRBD2 on 5 matching bases. CDR3 length equals 13 residues. The V gene lost 3 bases and the J gene lost 8 bases, with 11 bases spanning the gap. Germline V CDR1 and CDR2: MNHNS, SASEGT. CDR3 sequence reads: CASSEVLVDEQFF. The CDR3 nucleotides read TGTGCCAGCAGTGAGGTACTAGTTGATGAGCAGTTCTTC.

The genes are TRBV28 and TRBJ2-7, with D perhaps TRBD2 (5 bases). The CDR3 loop spans 15 amino acids. CDR1 and CDR2 (germline): MDHEN, SYDVKM. Trimming took off 5 bases at V and 0 bases at J, with 14 bases between the two ends. CDR3 DNA sequence: TGTGCCAGCAGTCTGCGGGTAGCGAGCTCCTACGAGCAGTACTTC. Its protein product is CASSLRVASSYEQYF.

The J gene is TRBJ2-1, the V gene TRBV28, with 10 nucleotides matching TRBD2. The CDR3 has 16 residues. Germline CDR1 and CDR2: MDHEN and SYDVKM. The J segment lost 1 base and the V segment lost 8 bases, leaving 8 bases of the junction unmatched. The CDR3 DNA reads TGTGCCAGCCGGACTAGCGGTAGGCGGTCCTACAATGAGCAGTTCTTC. Translation: CASRTSGRRSYNEQFF. Filled out from reference TRBV28 and TRBJ2-1, the complete variable domain reads DVKVTQSSRYLVKRTGEKVFLECVQDMDHENMFWYRQDPGLGLRLIYFSYDVKMKEKGDIPEGYSVSREKKERFSLILESASTNQTSMYLCASRTSGRRSYNEQFFGPGTRLTVL.

The gene calls are TRBV30 and TRBJ1-5, with unresolved D. The V end lost 3 bases, the J end lost 4 bases, and 10 bases lay between the germline ends. The length of the CDR3 is 13 residues. Germline CDR1 is GTSNPN and CDR2 is SVGIG (reference sequence). As DNA, the CDR3 is TGTGCCTGGAGATCTGAGAGAAATCAGCCCCAGCATTTT. The encoded protein is CAWRSERNQPQHF.

The chain joins TRBV6-1 to TRBJ2-1; weak D call: TRBD1 (6 bases). Looked up from germline, CDR1 is MNHNS and CDR2 is SASEGT. This CDR3 contains 15 residues. V lost 7 bases to trimming and J lost 4 bases, with 17 bases between them. The CDR3 protein is CASIRNRDIYNEQFF. CDR3 nucleotide sequence: TGTGCCAGCATCAGGAACAGGGATATTTACAATGAGCAGTTCTTC.

The chain is built from TRBV11-3 and TRBJ2-1; 9 nucleotides agree with TRBD2. The length of the CDR3 is 12 residues. Germline V gene lookup returns CDR1 SGHNT and CDR2 YENEEA. J was trimmed by 15 bases and V by 0 bases; bases with no gene match: 3. CDR3 residues: CASSLEGTSLFF. CDR3 DNA sequence: TGTGCCAGCAGCTTAGAGGGGACTAGCTTGTTCTTC.

This clone appeared a single time. This chain connects TRBV28 to TRBJ2-3, with a possible D match to TRBD2 (6 bases). Between the trimmed V and J ends, which lost 6 bases and 4 bases, there was a span of 14 bases. Germline CDR1 is MDHEN and CDR2 is SYDVKM. The CDR3 totals 14 residues. The CDR3 sequence: CASRGAGSADTQYF. CDR3 bases: TGTGCCAGCAGGGGAGCGGGTAGCGCAGATACGCAGTATTTT.

J is TRBJ1-3 and V is TRBV6-6, with a weak D call TRBD1 (6 bases). The V and J ends lost 7 bases and 0 bases respectively, with 16 bases between them. This CDR3 has 16 amino acids. Germline V gene data show CDR1 as MNHNY and CDR2 as SVGAGI (reference sequence). The CDR3 DNA sequence: TGTGCCAGCACCAAACTTGGACAGTTCTCTGGAAACACCATATATTTT. This sequence encodes CASTKLGQFSGNTIYF.